The TCR beta chain under discussion was sequenced for a study of cytomegalovirus exposure and HLA in healthy donors (dated by TCRdb to 2017 to 2019). With regard to the full study: An earlier analysis of several hundred of the donors reported over 250 Gb of sequence data and 117 million unique TCR beta sequences obtained from about 180 million T cells. An early release that covered some 640 HLA-typed donors contained 250 to 350 gigabases of sequencing data and 65 million to 100 million unique TCR sequences. Among the roughly 380 genotyped donors, under 90% belonged to the genetic ancestry cluster associated with self-reported Caucasian donors. The aim of the study was to test whether cataloging public T cell receptors could identify signatures of past pathogen exposure. The study profiled the T cell repertoires of hundreds of subjects by immunosequencing and related them to cytomegalovirus serostatus. Besides the first cohort of roughly 640 subjects, a separate validation cohort made up of 120 different subjects was used. To predict cytomegalovirus infection status, the study combined high-throughput TCR immunosequencing, statistical association of individual TCRs with disease status, and machine learning. A later analysis re-analyzed previously published TCR beta repertoires from 650 to 800 donors and added high-resolution HLA genotyping to study TCR occurrence patterns. The later analysis used no new phenotypic data to find candidate immune exposures, relying instead on TCR beta sequences and their occurrence across donors. To decide whether each TCR beta V gene segment behaved as functional or pseudogenic, an earlier analysis of approximately 620 of the donors relied on high-throughput TCR beta sequencing. Donor age, sex, ethnicity and CMV serostatus were compiled alongside the repertoire data. A later genetic analysis used genome-wide SNP genotypes for about 65% of the roughly 670 donors, treating that subset as a discovery cohort. All discovery cohort repertoires had been generated on a single sequencing platform. Class I and class II HLA loci were covered by the typing at four-digit resolution. The number of donors typed differed by locus, with about 629-630 for A, B, C, DRB1 and DQB1, more than 500 for DQA1, 600 to 610 for DPA1, and around 430 for DPB1. Roughly five DR-DQ haplotypes were treated as single units for association and clustering because of strong linkage in the cohort. Among 300 to 500 genotyped donors of the cohort, an average of around 250,000 unique TCR beta nucleotide sequences was sequenced per donor, of which 15% to 20% were non-productive.

The cohort comprised fewer than 750 healthy bone marrow donors. At the time of sampling, every cohort member was nominally healthy, though immune exposures that went unrecorded were likely present. The donor tested CMV seronegative and was one of the 352 seronegative cohort members. A peripheral blood sample was provided by each donor, and peripheral blood mononuclear cells were used for TCR beta sequencing. Genomic DNA extraction from the blood cell samples was performed with the Qiagen DNeasy Blood Extraction Kit. This clone was counted between two and nine times. What this receptor recognizes is not known. Base qualities were left out, and no much larger clone turns up one base away. Broad study findings and their caveats: Correlated functional status among segregating V segments might reflect linkage disequilibrium, but an unknown experimental factor could not be ruled out. In a later analysis, most CMV-associated TCR beta chains were found to appear HLA-restricted, with HLA associations seemingly driven largely by CMV exposure. V-gene and J-gene trimming of TCR beta chains was associated with a missense DCLRE1C variant in a later genetic analysis, and the association was replicated in an independent cohort. Sequencing depth was assumed to be roughly uniform across donors in the presence/absence analyses, though that assumption may not hold. Because counts were too low, roughly 17 rarely observed V segments, including chromosome 9 orphons, were left out of the earlier analysis of 500 to 750 of the donors. According to a later genetic analysis, donors in an Asian-associated ancestry cluster had fewer N-insertions in productive TCRs than the approximately 650-donor mean. The classifier was reported to diagnose cytomegalovirus status with high specificity and sensitivity in both the original cohort and the validation cohort. A cluster of highly shared sequence variants was judged likely to represent a technical artifact of the sequencing pipeline. In a later analysis, the rate of TCR association differed among HLA loci, with DRB1 alleles having the most associated TCRs and HLA-C alleles having the fewest. Some IMGT-functional V segments, including TRBV6-2 and TRBV6-3, could not be distinguished by the 87-base-pair reads and were therefore excluded. In vitro tests confirmed that three of the cytomegalovirus-associated TCR beta chains recognize cytomegalovirus antigens. Only TCR beta chains were sequenced in this cohort, and the absence of alpha or paired-chain data limited detectable features. While some public TCRs were present in many individuals, most TCR sequences turned up only very rarely across donors. Several of the top co-occurrence clusters appeared to be linked to parvovirus B19, influenza, CMV and Epstein-Barr virus, according to a later analysis. A total of fewer than 200 TCR beta chains were listed by the study as associated with cytomegalovirus. Because HLA typing was unavailable for some donors at each locus, only the typed subset was used in association tests. Broadly in line with IMGT annotations, most TCR beta V segments showed up in productive rearrangements about 87% or about 30% of the time in an earlier analysis of 450 to 750 of the donors. A further reported finding was that TCR beta sequences accurately predicted the HLA-A and HLA-B alleles for most subjects in the first cohort. CMV serostatus was the only immune exposure information available for the cohort. When HLA alleles, especially DR and DQ, strongly co-occurred, attributing TCR associations to individual alleles was difficult. In a later analysis, 16,951 TCR beta sequences were associated with specific HLA alleles at a false discovery rate of 0.05. In a later analysis, HLA-associated TCR beta chains were found to be more clonally expanded and to have lower generation probabilities than equally common non-associated chains. The authors suggested that the approach could potentially be generalized to other disease states and immunological phenotypes.

The library was produced with the immunoSEQ multiplex PCR assay. A mixture of 60 forward primers for TCR Vbeta segments and 13 reverse primers for TCR Jbeta segments was used in the multiplex PCR. The CDR3 region of rearranged TCR beta genes was amplified from genomic DNA by a multiplex PCR assay. On the Illumina HiSeq System, the amplified TCR beta libraries were sequenced as 87-base-pair reads. The authors' pipeline ran thus. Across the 600 to 700 repertoires, a later analysis counted about 81 million unique TCR beta chains, roughly 11 million of which were shared by at least two donors. To remove PCR and sequencing errors, raw reads were error-corrected and collapsed into unique sequences using a nearest-neighbor algorithm that merged closely related sequences. To assign V, D and J gene segments, CDR3 sequences were aligned to IMGT reference sequences. Each retained sequence needed at least a six-nucleotide match to both a V gene segment and a J gene segment. Rearrangements were classified as productive when the CDR3 lacked stop codons and remained in frame with V and J, and all other rearrangements were classified as non-productive. Following IMGT convention, CDR3 was defined as the stretch from the second conserved V-encoded cysteine to the conserved J-encoded phenylalanine. In an earlier analysis of around 600 of the donors, sequences lacking an unambiguous match to a single V gene segment were excluded. An earlier analysis of just under 600 of the donors called V segments functional above 56.7% productive rearrangements and segregating when the between-donor standard deviation exceeded 5%. A statistical classification framework was developed to diagnose cytomegalovirus status using the catalog of TCR beta chain sequences. V and J gene assignment, in a later analysis, came from comparing TCR nucleotide sequences with IMGT/GENE-DB human TR gene sequences. The TCRdist pipeline was used in a later analysis to assign CDR3 sequences and most-parsimonious VDJ recombination scenarios. A later analysis defined each TCR beta chain by its CDR3 amino acid sequence plus V-gene family, and excluded reads lacking a unique V-gene family. To address suspected cross-contamination and a sequencing artifact, a later analysis removed roughly 640 highly shared, low-generation-probability nucleotide sequences. A later analysis calculated a clonal expansion index for each public chain from normalized within-repertoire ranks of inferred template counts. A later analysis computed generation probabilities with a VDJ recombination model fitted to out-of-frame rearrangements, and checked the results against IGoR. In a later analysis, TCR-TCR, TCR-HLA and TCR-CMV co-occurrence was scored with hypergeometric tests, and a repertoire-size bias correction was applied to TCR pairs. False discovery rates were estimated in a later analysis by permuting HLA or CMV assignments 20 times. In a later analysis, co-occurring TCRs were grouped using DBSCAN, and TCRdist sequence similarity was added for clustering within HLA-allele-positive subsets. Repertoires with fewer than 30,000 or more than 120,000 public chains were left out of co-occurrence clustering, as were five repertoires with anomalous nucleotide sharing. In its TCRdb copy, this immuneACCESS table keeps in-frame sequences only and misses some clones. Where compared with another copy, unresolved V genes explain less than half of these, and the others have no known cause. That table furnishes V, J and clone size, whereas the DNA furnished D and trimming. This sample lists more than 110,000 clones; 65% to 80% were detected once. Together, the top ten hold about 1.5% of the sample.

V is clipped by 1 base and J by 0 bases, and the sequence between their germline boundaries is 13 bases long. The CDR3 measures 16 amino acids from cysteine to valine. The entry retains the CDR3 DNA only, 48 bases that are in frame from base 1. CDR1 MDHEN and CDR2 SYDVKM are derived from the germline V gene. The chain is encoded by TRBV28 joined to TRBJ2-7; no D gene can be assigned with confidence. The sequence derives from a woman aged 25 to 45 in good health and CMV-seronegative. The source material was PBMCs. The CDR3 protein: CASSLSATESSYEQYV. The nucleotide sequence is TGTGCCAGCAGTTTATCTGCGACGGAGAGCTCCTACGAGCAGTACGTC.